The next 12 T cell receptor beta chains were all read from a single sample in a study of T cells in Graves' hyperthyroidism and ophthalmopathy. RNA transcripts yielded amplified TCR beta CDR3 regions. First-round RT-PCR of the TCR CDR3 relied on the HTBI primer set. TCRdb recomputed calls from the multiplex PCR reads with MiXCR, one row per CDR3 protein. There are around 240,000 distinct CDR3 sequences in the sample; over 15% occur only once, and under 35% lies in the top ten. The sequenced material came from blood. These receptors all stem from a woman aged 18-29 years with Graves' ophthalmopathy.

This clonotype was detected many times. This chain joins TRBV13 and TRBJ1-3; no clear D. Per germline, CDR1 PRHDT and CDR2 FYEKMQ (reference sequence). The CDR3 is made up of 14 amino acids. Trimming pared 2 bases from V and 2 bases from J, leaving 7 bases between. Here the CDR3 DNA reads TGTGCCAGCAGCTTACCCAATCCTGGAAACACCATATATTTT. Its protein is CASSLPNPGNTIYF.

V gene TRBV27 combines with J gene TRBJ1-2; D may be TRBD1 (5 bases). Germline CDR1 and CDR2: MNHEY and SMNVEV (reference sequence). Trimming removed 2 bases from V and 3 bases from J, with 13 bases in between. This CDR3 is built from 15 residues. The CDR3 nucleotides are TGTGCCAGCAGTTTACAGAGGGGACGAGACTATGGCTACACCTTC. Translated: CASSLQRGRDYGYTF.

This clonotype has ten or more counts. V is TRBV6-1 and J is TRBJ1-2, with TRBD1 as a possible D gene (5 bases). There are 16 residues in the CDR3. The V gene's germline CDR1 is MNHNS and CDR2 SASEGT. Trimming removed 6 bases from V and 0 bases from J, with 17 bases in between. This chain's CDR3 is CASRSYSTATNYGYTF. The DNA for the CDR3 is TGTGCCAGCAGAAGTTACTCGACAGCTACTAACTATGGCTACACCTTC.

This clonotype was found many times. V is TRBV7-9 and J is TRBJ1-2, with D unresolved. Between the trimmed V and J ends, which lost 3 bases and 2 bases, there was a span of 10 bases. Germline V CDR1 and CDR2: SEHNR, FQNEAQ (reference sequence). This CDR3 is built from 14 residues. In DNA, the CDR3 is TGTGCCAGCAGCTTGGAGGGAGCCAACTATGGCTACACCTTC. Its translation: CASSLEGANYGYTF.

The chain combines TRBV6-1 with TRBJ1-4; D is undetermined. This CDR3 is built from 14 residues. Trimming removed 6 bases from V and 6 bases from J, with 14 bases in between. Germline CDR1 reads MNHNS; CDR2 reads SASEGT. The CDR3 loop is CASSRFGRDEKLFF. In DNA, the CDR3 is TGTGCCAGCAGCCGCTTCGGGAGGGATGAAAAACTGTTTTTT.

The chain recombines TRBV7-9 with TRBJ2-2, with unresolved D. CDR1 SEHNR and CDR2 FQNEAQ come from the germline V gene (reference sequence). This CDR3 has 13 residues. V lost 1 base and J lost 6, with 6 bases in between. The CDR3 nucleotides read TGTGCCAGCAGCTTAGAACCCTCCGGGGAGCTGTTTTTT. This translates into CASSLEPSGELFF.

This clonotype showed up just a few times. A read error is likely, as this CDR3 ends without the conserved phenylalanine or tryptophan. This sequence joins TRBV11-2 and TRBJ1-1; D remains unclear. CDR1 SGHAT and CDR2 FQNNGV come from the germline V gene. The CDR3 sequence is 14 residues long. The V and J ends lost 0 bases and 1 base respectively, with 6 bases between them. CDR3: CASSLDGGNTEAFL. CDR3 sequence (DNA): TGTGCCAGCAGCTTAGATGGCGGGAACACTGAAGCTTTCCTT.

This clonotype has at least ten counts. In DNA, the CDR3 is TGTGCCACCAGCAGAGGGATATCGAAGGGGACATTAAACACTGAAGCTTTCTTT. It is translated as CATSRGISKGTLNTEAFF. J is TRBJ1-1 and V is TRBV15; D is possibly TRBD1 (6 bases). This CDR3 region has 18 residues. V was trimmed by 1 base and J by 2 bases, leaving 20 bases between them. Germline V gene sequence: CDR1 LNHNV, CDR2 YYDKDF (reference sequence).

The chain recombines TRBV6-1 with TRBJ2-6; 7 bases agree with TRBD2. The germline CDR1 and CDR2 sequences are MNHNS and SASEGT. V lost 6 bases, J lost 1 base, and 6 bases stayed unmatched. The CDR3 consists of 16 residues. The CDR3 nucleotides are TGTGCCAGCAGAAATTTAGCGGGTTCTGGGGCCAACGTCCTGACTTTC. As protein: CASRNLAGSGANVLTF.

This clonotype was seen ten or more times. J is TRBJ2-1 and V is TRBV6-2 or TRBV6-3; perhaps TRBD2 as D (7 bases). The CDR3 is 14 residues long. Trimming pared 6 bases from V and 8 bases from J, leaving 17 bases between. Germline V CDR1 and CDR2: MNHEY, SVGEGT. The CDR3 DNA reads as TGTGCCAGCAGGCGCGGGGCGGGGGCCCATGAGCAGTTCTTC. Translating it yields CASRRGAGAHEQFF.

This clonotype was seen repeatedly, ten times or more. CDR3 residues: CASSWTTGYNEKLFF. CDR3 nucleotides: TGTGCCAGCAGTTGGACGACAGGATATAATGAAAAACTGTTTTTT. The chain uses TRBV6-1 and TRBJ1-4; maybe TRBD1 (6 bases). The V gene lost 5 bases and the J gene lost 4 bases, with 14 bases spanning the gap. The CDR3 is made up of 15 amino acids. Germline V gene sequence: CDR1 MNHNS, CDR2 SASEGT.

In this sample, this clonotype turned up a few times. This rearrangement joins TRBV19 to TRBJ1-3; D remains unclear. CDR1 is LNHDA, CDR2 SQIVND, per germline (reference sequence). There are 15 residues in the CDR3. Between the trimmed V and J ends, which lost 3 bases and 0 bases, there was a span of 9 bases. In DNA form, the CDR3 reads TGTGCCAGTAGTATGAGAAGAAACTCTGGAAACACCATATATTTT. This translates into CASSMRRNSGNTIYF.